This entry is about one T cell receptor beta chain. Its specificity is unknown. The data belong to a study of T cell responses to AZD1222 COVID-19 vaccine. Here immunoSEQ multiplex PCR was the method, and the copy in TCRdb shows in-frame clones only, minus some. The sample consists of around 77,000 clones, approximately 90% of them appearing once. This CDR3 contains 14 residues. The V gene lost 8 bases and the J gene lost 7 bases, with 15 bases spanning the gap. From germline, CDR1 is SGHTA and CDR2 FQGTGA. Study-wide points: Only 6 or 7 AZD1222 recipients tested seropositive at baseline.

Material: peripheral blood, obtained on day 0 of AZD1222 vaccination. The receptor comes from an adult in good health. The chain combines TRBV7-3 with TRBJ1-6, with D perhaps TRBD1 (6 bases). CDR3 residues: CASRPAGENSPLHF. The CDR3 bases are TGTGCCAGCCGTCCGGCAGGGGAGAATTCACCCCTCCACTTT.